The TCR beta chain described here comes from a study of blood T cell repertoires in COVID-19. Profiled with immunoSEQ multiplex PCR; TCRdb holds only in-frame clones, not every one. Among roughly 340,000 clones listed, around 90% were seen once. Patients of the Seattle cohort, enrolled during active infection, were followed longitudinally. This CDR3 contains 15 residues. V lost 3 bases, J lost 6 bases, and 5 bases stayed unmatched. Germline V gene sequence: CDR1 SGDLS, CDR2 YYNGEE. The chain employs TRBV9 and TRBJ1-5, with 11 bases lining up with TRBD1. Source material: peripheral blood. The receptor was isolated from a woman aged 25 to 39 with COVID-19, enrolled during active disease. This CDR3 is CASSADRGRGQPQHF. The CDR3 nucleotides read TGTGCCAGCAGCGCGGACAGGGGGCGCGGTCAGCCCCAGCATTTT.